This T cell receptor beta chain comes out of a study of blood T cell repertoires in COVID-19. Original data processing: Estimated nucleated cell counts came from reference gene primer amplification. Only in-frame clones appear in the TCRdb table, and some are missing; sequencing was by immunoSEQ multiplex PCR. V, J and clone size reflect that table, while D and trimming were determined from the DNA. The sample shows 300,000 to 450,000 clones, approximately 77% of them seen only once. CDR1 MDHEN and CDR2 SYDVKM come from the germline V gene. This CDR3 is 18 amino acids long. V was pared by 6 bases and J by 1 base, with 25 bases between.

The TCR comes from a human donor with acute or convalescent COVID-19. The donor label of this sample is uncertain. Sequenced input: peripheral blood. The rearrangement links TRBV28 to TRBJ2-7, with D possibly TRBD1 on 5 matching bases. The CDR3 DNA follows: TGTGCCAGCAGCAATCCCCTAAACCGGGCCCCAGGGTCCTACGAGCAGTACTTC. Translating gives CASSNPLNRAPGSYEQYF.